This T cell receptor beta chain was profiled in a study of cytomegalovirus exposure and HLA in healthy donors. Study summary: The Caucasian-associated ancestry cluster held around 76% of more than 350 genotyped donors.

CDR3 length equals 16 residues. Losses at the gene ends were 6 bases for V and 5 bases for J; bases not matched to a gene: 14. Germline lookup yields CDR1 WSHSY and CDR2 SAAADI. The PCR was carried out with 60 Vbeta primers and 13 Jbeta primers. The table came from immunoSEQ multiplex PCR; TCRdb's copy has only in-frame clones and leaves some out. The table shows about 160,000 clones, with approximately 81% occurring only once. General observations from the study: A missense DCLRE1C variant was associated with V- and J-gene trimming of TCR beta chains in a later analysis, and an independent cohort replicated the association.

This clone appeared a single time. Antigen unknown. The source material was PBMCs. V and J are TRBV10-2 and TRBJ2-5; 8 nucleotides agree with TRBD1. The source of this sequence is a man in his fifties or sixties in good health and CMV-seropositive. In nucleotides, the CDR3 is TGCGCCAGCAGAGGTACCCAGGACAGGGCCGGGGAGACCCAGTACTTC. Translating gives CASRGTQDRAGETQYF.